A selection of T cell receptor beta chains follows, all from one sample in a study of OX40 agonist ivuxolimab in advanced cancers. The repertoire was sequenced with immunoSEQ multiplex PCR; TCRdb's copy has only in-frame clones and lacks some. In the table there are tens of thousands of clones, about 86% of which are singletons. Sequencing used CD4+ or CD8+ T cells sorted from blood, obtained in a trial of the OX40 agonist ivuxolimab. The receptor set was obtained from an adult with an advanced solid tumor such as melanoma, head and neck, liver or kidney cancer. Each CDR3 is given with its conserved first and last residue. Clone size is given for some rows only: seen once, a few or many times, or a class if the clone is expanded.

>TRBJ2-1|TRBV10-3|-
CAISRGSGGYNEQFF
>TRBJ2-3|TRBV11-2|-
CASSLDIGRGVQDTQYF
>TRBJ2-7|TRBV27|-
CASSSWTGTISDYEQYF
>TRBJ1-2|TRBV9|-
CASSVVEHYGYTF
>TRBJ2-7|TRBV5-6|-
CASSLGQGSSYEQYF
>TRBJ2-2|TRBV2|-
CASSGRPAGGELFF
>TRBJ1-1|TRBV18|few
CASSPSGKGMNTEAFF
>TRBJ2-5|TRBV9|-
CASSVRPAGNQETQYF
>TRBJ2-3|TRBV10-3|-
CAIGPDTDTQYF
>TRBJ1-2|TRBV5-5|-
CASSPEYGYTF
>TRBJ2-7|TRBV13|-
CASSLGLSKDEQYF
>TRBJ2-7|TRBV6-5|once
CASSYSPGRTSYEQYF
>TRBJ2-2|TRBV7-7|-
CASSRGQNTGELFF
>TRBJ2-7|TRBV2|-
CASVEQGASYEQYF
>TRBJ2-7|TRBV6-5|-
CASTSPPSGGYEQYF
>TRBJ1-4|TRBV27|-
CASSLERNEKLFF
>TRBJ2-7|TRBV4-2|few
CASSHPSGPTDEQYF
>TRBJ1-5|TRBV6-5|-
CASRDGQYSNQPQHF
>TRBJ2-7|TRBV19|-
CASSHPGTGRYEQYF
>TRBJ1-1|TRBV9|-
CASSGAGDTEAFF
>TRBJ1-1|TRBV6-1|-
CASRGPGLNTEAFF
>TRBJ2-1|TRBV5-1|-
CASSLTSGGTYNEQFF
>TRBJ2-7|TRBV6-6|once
CASSQDRPPWYF
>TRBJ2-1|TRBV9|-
CASSVAGGQEQFF
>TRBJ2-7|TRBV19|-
CASSIGSGADYEQYF
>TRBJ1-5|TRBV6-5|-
CASSYSRGDQPQHF
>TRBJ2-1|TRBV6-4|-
CASSGVDSYNEQFF
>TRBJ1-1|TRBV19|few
CASSTTRNTEAFF
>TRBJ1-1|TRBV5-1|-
CASSLVSGSRTEAFF
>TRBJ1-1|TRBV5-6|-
CVSSQGPEAFF
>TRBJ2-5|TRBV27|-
CASSTLAGVRETQYF
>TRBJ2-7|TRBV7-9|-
CASSPSLGGESDEQYF
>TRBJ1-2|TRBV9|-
CASSPRTGSNYGYTF
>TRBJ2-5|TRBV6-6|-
CASSLTRGNLETQYF
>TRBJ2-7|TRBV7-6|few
CASSLAGTAYEQYF
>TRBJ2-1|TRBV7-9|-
CASSVRGQPDMSSYNEQFF
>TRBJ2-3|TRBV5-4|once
CASSLGRDVQGTQYF
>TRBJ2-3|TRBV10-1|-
CASSALRTGALLTQYF
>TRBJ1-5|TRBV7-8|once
CASSGEGAGNQPQHF
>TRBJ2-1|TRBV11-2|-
CASSSSGGAWYNEQFF
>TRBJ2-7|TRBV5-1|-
CASSHGTGVPEQYF
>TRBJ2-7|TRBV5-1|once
CASSFAPSLEQYF
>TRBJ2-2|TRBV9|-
CASSGVSGELFF
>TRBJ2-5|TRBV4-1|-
CASSQTELAWEETQYF
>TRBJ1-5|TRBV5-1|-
CASSLGTENQPQHF
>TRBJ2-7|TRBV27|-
CASRPYTSGGSYEQYF
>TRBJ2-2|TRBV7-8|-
CASTQKAGGGELFF
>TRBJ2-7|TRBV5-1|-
CASTIITGTGITYEQYF
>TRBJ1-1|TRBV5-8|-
CASSLGARAGSLDTEAFF
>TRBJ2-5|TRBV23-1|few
CASSQSLQTQYF
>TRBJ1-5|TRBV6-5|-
CASQGAGQPQHF
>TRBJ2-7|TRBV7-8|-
CASSLHQGPSYEQYF
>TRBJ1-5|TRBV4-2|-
CASSQGGGGAGNQPQHF